This entry lists 26 T cell receptor beta chains sequenced from one sample in a study of shared clonotypes between healthy human individuals. Produced via immunoSEQ multiplex PCR; TCRdb's table is partial and in-frame only. The sample records about 1.1 million clones, approximately 78% being singletons. Sequencing was performed on memory CD4+ T cells from PBMCs. Subset described: CD45RA-negative fraction. The receptors were sampled from a man in his late teens or twenties in good health. Some clones in this sample may be carry-over from other donors' samples.

The chain employs TRBV5-4 and TRBJ1-2, with 8 bases lining up with TRBD1. This CDR3 contains 17 residues. Germline loops: CDR1 SGHNT, CDR2 YYREEE (reference sequence). With 4 bases clipped from V and 4 bases from J, the junction kept 15 bases outside the gene matches. For the CDR3, the DNA is TGTGCCAGCAGCCCACCGGGACAGGTTGGGACAAGCTATGGCTACACCTTC. Translating it yields CASSPPGQVGTSYGYTF.

Written as DNA, the CDR3 is TGTGCCAGCAGCTTCTGGGAAACCTTAGGTACTGAAGCTTTCTTT. Amino acids: CASSFWETLGTEAFF. The chain carries TRBV7-9 and TRBJ1-1; D uncertain. This CDR3 spans 15 amino acids. Germline lookup yields CDR1 SEHNR and CDR2 FQNEAQ (reference sequence). V gave up 3 bases and J gave up 5 bases, with 16 bases separating them.

This chain links TRBV29-1 with TRBJ2-3; D is uncertain. The CDR3 length is 14 residues. Germline loops: CDR1 SQVTM, CDR2 ANQGSEA. The germline V and J ends were trimmed by 4 bases and 7 bases, with 18 bases remaining between them. The CDR3 DNA follows: TGCAGCGTTGCGAAGTCGTCCGAGCCTCATACGCAGTATTTT. It yields the protein CSVAKSSEPHTQYF.

On this clone: Possible read error: a much larger clone is one base away. Other DNA sequences in this sample translate to the same CDR3. The CDR3 nucleotides read TGCGCCAGCAGCTTGGACGGAGAGACCCAGTACTTC. Its translation: CASSLDGETQYF. The chain links TRBV5-1 to TRBJ2-5; D not resolved. The V and J ends lost 0 bases and 4 bases respectively, with 4 bases between them. CDR1 and CDR2 from the germline V gene are SGHRS and YFSETQ. The CDR3 is 12 amino acids.

This chain uses TRBV9 with TRBJ2-4; D remains unclear. Trimming shortened V by 2 bases and J by 2 bases, and 8 bases separated the two germline ends. The CDR3 extends over 14 amino acids. The V gene's germline CDR1 is SGDLS and CDR2 YYNGEE. CDR3 sequence (DNA): TGTGCCAGCAGCGTTCAGGTTTCCAAAAACATTCAGTACTTC. This sequence encodes CASSVQVSKNIQYF.

In its sample, this clone was seen a few times. This chain links TRBV27 with TRBJ2-7, with D possibly being TRBD1 or TRBD2 (6 bases each). Trimming shortened V by 5 bases and J by 3 bases, and 20 bases separated the two germline ends. Germline V CDR1 and CDR2: MNHEY, SMNVEV (reference sequence). This CDR3 is 16 amino acids long. CDR3 sequence reads: CASSMSDRRGVYEQYF. The CDR3 DNA reads TGTGCCAGCAGTATGAGCGACAGGAGGGGTGTCTACGAGCAGTACTTC.

Turning to this clone: Other DNA sequences from this sample encode an identical CDR3 as well. The gene calls are TRBV6-5 and TRBJ2-5, with D possibly TRBD2 on 6 matching bases. V lost 6 bases to trimming and J lost 4 bases, with 12 bases between them. Germline V gives CDR1 MNHEY, CDR2 SVGAGI. CDR3 length: 13 residues. In DNA, the CDR3 is TGTGCCAGCAGACAAGGAGGGAGAGAGACCCAGTACTTC. This gives the protein CASRQGGRETQYF.

The chain carries TRBV5-1 and TRBJ2-7; the D gene is possibly TRBD2 (6 bases). The V end was cut by 9 bases, the J end by 1 base, with 17 bases between. The CDR3 runs to 14 residues. In germline, CDR1 is SGHRS, CDR2 YFSETQ. The CDR3 here is CATPFGGLSYEQYF. CDR3 nucleotides: TGCGCCACCCCTTTCGGGGGATTATCCTACGAGCAGTACTTC.

The chain links TRBV9 to TRBJ1-3; D unresolved. Germline V lookup: CDR1 SGDLS, CDR2 YYNGEE. This CDR3 is built from 12 residues. Trimming stripped 5 bases from V and 4 bases from J, with 7 bases between. The CDR3: CASSFGGNTIYF. DNA of the CDR3: TGTGCCAGCAGTTTCGGGGGAAACACCATATATTTT.

In its sample, this clone was seen once. The V gene is TRBV2, the J gene TRBJ1-6; D not certain. The CDR3 has 11 residues. Germline CDR1 is SNHLY and CDR2 is FYNNEI. V lost 10 bases and J lost 8, with 9 bases in between. This CDR3 reads CATKGDSPLHF. As DNA, the CDR3 is TGTGCCACCAAGGGCGATTCACCCCTCCACTTT.

The genes are TRBV5-1 and TRBJ2-3, with D possibly being TRBD2 (6 bases). The CDR3 covers 15 residues. V dropped 2 bases and J dropped 3 bases, with 13 bases sitting between them. Germline V gene data show CDR1 as SGHRS and CDR2 as YFSETQ. This CDR3 reads CASSFGDRETDTQYF. The CDR3, as DNA: TGCGCCAGCAGCTTTGGTGACCGGGAGACAGATACGCAGTATTTT.

The rearrangement uses TRBV14 and TRBJ2-7; D is possibly TRBD1 (6 bases). Germline V lookup: CDR1 SGHDN, CDR2 FVKESK. CDR3 size: 20 residues. The V and J ends lost 0 bases and 2 bases respectively, with 26 bases between them. The CDR3 coding sequence is TGTGCCAGCAGCCAAGATTGGCGGGTGAGAGGGGGAAGAATTACCTACGAGCAGTACTTC. This translates into CASSQDWRVRGGRITYEQYF.

J is TRBJ1-3 and V is TRBV7-9, with TRBD1 identical over 10 bases. After removal of 5 bases from V and 3 bases from J, the junction contained 4 bases not matched to a gene. The CDR3 runs 15 residues. CDR1 and CDR2 (germline): SEHNR, FQNEAQ (reference sequence). The CDR3 sequence: CASSDRGLDGNTIYF. CDR3 nucleotide sequence: TGTGCCAGCAGCGACAGGGGGCTTGATGGAAACACCATATATTTT. The complete variable domain, with remaining parts taken from reference TRBV7-9 and TRBJ1-3, reads DTGVSQNPRHKITKRGQNVTFRCDPISEHNRLYWYRQTLGQGPEFLTYFQNEAQLEKSRLLSDRFSAERPKGSFSTLEIQRTEQGDSAMYLCASSDRGLDGNTIYFGEGSWLTVV.

The J gene is TRBJ2-1, the V gene TRBV6-1; maybe TRBD1 (6 bases). The CDR3 has 13 residues. V lost 11 bases and J 3 bases, leaving 14 bases between the germline ends. Germline-derived CDR1 and CDR2 are MNHNS and SASEGT. DNA for the CDR3: TGTGCCGGGCAAGGACAGAACTACAATGAGCAGTTCTTC. This translates into CAGQGQNYNEQFF.

The V gene is TRBV7-3, the J gene TRBJ2-3; 7 nucleotides align to TRBD2. Germline CDR1 reads SGHTA; CDR2 reads FQGTGA. The CDR3 consists of 16 residues. V shed 6 bases and J 2 bases; nucleotides not matched to a gene: 11. CDR3 coding DNA: TGTGCCAGCAGTCGGGGGGAACGGGTAGACACAGATACGCAGTATTTT. Protein: CASSRGERVDTDTQYF.

The table lists this clone with a few counts. This chain joins TRBV5-1 and TRBJ2-6; 11 positions agree with TRBD1. The V segment lost 4 bases and the J segment 1 base; nucleotides outside the gene matches: 4. The germline V gene has CDR1 SGHRS and CDR2 YFSETQ. The CDR3 length is 17 residues. The CDR3 DNA is TGCGCCAGCAGCCCCGGGACAGGGGGATCTGGGGCCAACGTCCTGACTTTC. This encodes CASSPGTGGSGANVLTF.

The rearrangement joins TRBV5-6 to TRBJ2-3, with 7 bases aligning to TRBD1. V shed 4 bases, J shed 2 bases, and the junction held 7 bases outside the gene matches. The CDR3 sequence is 15 residues long. Germline values: CDR1 SGHDT, CDR2 YYEEEE. For the CDR3, the DNA is TGTGCCAGCAGCGGCACAGGGGTCGACACAGATACGCAGTATTTT. Residues: CASSGTGVDTDTQYF. The full variable domain, with the rest looked up from reference TRBV5-6 and TRBJ2-3, is DAGVTQSPTHLIKTRGQQVTLRCSPKSGHDTVSWYQQALGQGPQFIFQYYEEEERQRGNFPDRFSGHQFPNYSSELNVNALLLGDSALYLCASSGTGVDTDTQYFGPGTRLTVL.

This sequence joins TRBV28 and TRBJ1-5, with D perhaps TRBD1 (5 bases). The CDR3 extends over 15 amino acids. The ends were cut back, 6 bases at V and 6 bases at J, with 18 bases in the middle. The V gene's germline CDR1 is MDHEN and CDR2 SYDVKM. The CDR3 nucleotides read TGTGCCAGCAGCCTGACGGGGGTCAGTCCTCAGCCCCAGCATTTT. This translates into CASSLTGVSPQPQHF.

The gene calls are TRBV7-6 and TRBJ1-1, with D perhaps TRBD1 (6 bases). Germline loops: CDR1 SGHVS, CDR2 FNYEAQ. The length of the CDR3 is 16 residues. The V gene lost 1 base and the J gene lost 1 base, with 13 bases spanning the gap. The CDR3 loop is CASSLVGGTRNTEAFF. CDR3 coding DNA: TGTGCCAGCAGCTTAGTCGGGGGGACAAGGAACACTGAAGCTTTCTTT.

The genes are TRBV5-1 and TRBJ2-7; unclear D gene. The V and J ends lost 3 bases and 5 bases respectively, with 0 bases between them. This CDR3 comprises 9 residues. Germline CDR1 is SGHRS and CDR2 is YFSETQ. The CDR3 nucleotides read TGCGCCAGCAGCTACGAGCAGTACTTC. Its protein is CASSYEQYF.

The rearrangement links TRBV4-2 to TRBJ2-1; D might be TRBD1 (6 bases). The ends were cut back, 1 base at V and 6 bases at J, with 13 bases in the middle. The CDR3 spans 15 residues. Per germline, CDR1 LGHNA and CDR2 YNFKEQ. The CDR3 is CASSQGWTAPNEQFF. Written as DNA, the CDR3 is TGTGCCAGCAGCCAAGGCTGGACAGCACCCAATGAGCAGTTCTTC.

This clone was seen a single time. CDR3 bases: TGCAGCGTTGAAGGATATCTTAGAGGGATCCAAGAGACCCAGTACTTC. Encoded protein: CSVEGYLRGIQETQYF. The chain uses TRBV29-1 and TRBJ2-5; TRBD2 might be the D (5 bases). From germline, CDR1 is SQVTM and CDR2 ANQGSEA. Trimming left V 1 base short and J 1 base short, with 16 bases between. This CDR3 has 16 residues. Variable domain in full (rest from reference TRBV29-1 and TRBJ2-5): SAVISQKPSRDICQRGTSLTIQCQVDSQVTMMFWYRQQPGQSLTLIATANQGSEATYESGFVIDKFPISRPNLTFSTLTVSNMSPEDSSIYLCSVEGYLRGIQETQYFGPGTRLLVL.

The chain combines TRBV7-7 with TRBJ2-1; TRBD2 is a possible D gene (6 bases). Germline V gene data show CDR1 as SSHAT and CDR2 as FNYEAQ (reference sequence). V lost 1 base to trimming and J lost 10 bases, with 14 bases between them. The CDR3 totals 14 residues. The CDR3 nucleotides read TGTGCCAGCAGCTTAGGTGGGACTGAAATGGAGCAGTTCTTC. Translating gives CASSLGGTEMEQFF.

The chain has TRBV14 and TRBJ2-5, with 12 nucleotides matching TRBD2. Germline V gene data show CDR1 as SGHDN and CDR2 as FVKESK. After removal of 2 bases from V and 2 bases from J, the junction contained 9 bases not matched to a gene. The CDR3 has 18 residues. CDR3 loop: CASSQNPPTSGGQETQYF. DNA of the CDR3: TGTGCCAGCAGCCAAAACCCTCCTACTAGCGGGGGGCAAGAGACCCAGTACTTC.

As concerns this clone: This specimen includes other DNA sequences encoding the same CDR3. This sequence joins TRBV18 and TRBJ2-7; 13 bases align to TRBD2. CDR3 length: 15 residues. V lost 3 bases to trimming and J lost 1 base; unmatched junction nucleotides: 0. CDR1 KGHSH and CDR2 LQKENI come from the germline V gene. As DNA, the CDR3 is TGTGCCAGCTCACCGGGACTAGCGGGATCCTACGAGCAGTACTTC. Its protein is CASSPGLAGSYEQYF.

Here the CDR3 DNA reads TGTGCCAGCTCACCACAGGATCTGGAGCAGTTCTTC. It encodes CASSPQDLEQFF. The chain carries TRBV18 and TRBJ2-1; D not resolved. Trimming pared 1 base from V and 10 bases from J, leaving 8 bases between. Germline V gene sequence: CDR1 KGHSH, CDR2 LQKENI. This CDR3 has 12 residues. Together with reference TRBV18 and TRBJ2-1, the CDR3 gives the full variable domain: NAGVMQNPRHLVRRRGQEARLRCSPMKGHSHVYWYRQLPEEGLKFMVYLQKENIIDESGMPKERFSAEFPKEGPSILRIQQVVRGDSAAYFCASSPQDLEQFFGPGTRLTVL.